These 20 T cell receptor beta chains were sequenced from one sample in a study of T cells in Graves' hyperthyroidism and ophthalmopathy. Using RNA transcripts as the source, TCR beta CDR3 regions were amplified. With the HTBI primer set, the TCR CDR3 went through a first round of RT-PCR. TCRdb passed the multiplex PCR reads through MiXCR, listing each CDR3 protein once. The repertoire holds 370,000 or so distinct CDR3 sequences, approximately 25% seen once, with about 70% in the top ten. Sequencing was performed on blood. The origin of the receptors is a man aged 45-65 years with Graves' hyperthyroidism.

The rearrangement uses TRBV5-1 and TRBJ2-5, with TRBD2 matching 7 bases. Germline V gene data show CDR1 as SGHRS and CDR2 as YFSETQ. This CDR3 is 17 amino acids long. Germline trimming cut 0 bases from V and 0 bases from J; bases unmatched to any gene: 8. CDR3 nucleotides: TGCGCCAGCAGCTTGGAGGGGTCTAGCGGCTACCAAGAGACCCAGTACTTC. Its protein is CASSLEGSSGYQETQYF. Full variable domain (remainder filled in from reference TRBV5-1 and TRBJ2-5): KAGVTQTPRYLIKTRGQQVTLSCSPISGHRSVSWYQQTPGQGLQFLFEYFSETQRNKGNFPGRFSGRQFSNSRSEMNVSTLELGDSALYLCASSLEGSSGYQETQYFGPGTRLLVL.

The gene calls are TRBV27 and TRBJ2-5, with 15 nucleotides matching TRBD2. The CDR3 totals 16 residues. Trimming at V came to 4 bases and at J to 1 base, leaving 1 base not matched to a gene. Germline lookup yields CDR1 MNHEY and CDR2 SMNVEV (reference sequence). CDR3 coding DNA: TGTGCCAGCAGTTCGGGACTAGCGGGGGGCCAAGAGACCCAGTACTTC. Amino acid sequence: CASSSGLAGGQETQYF.

This clonotype was seen a handful of times. The V gene is TRBV6-1, the J gene TRBJ2-4; 12 bases line up with TRBD1. V was clipped by 6 bases and J by 8 bases; unmatched bases: 11. This CDR3 is built from 16 residues. The germline V gene encodes CDR1 MNHNS and CDR2 SASEGT. The DNA of the CDR3 is TGTGCCAGCAGACTCGTTGGGACAGGGGGCGAATACATTCAGTACTTC. It codes for CASRLVGTGGEYIQYF.

A few counts support this clonotype. CDR3 sequence reads: CASSGTYDGGELFF. As DNA, the CDR3 is TGTGCCAGCAGTGGGACATACGATGGCGGGGAGCTGTTTTTT. V is TRBV2 and J is TRBJ2-2; possible D gene TRBD1, 5 bases. Trimming pared 4 bases from V and 7 bases from J, leaving 13 bases between. This CDR3 is built from 14 residues. Looked up from germline, CDR1 is SNHLY and CDR2 is FYNNEI.

This clonotype was detected once. The chain couples TRBV9 to TRBJ2-1; D is uncertain. V lost 3 bases, J lost 0 bases, and 13 bases lay in between. CDR1 is SGDLS and CDR2 is YYNGEE in the germline V gene. The CDR3 extends over 16 amino acids. CDR3 DNA sequence: TGTGCCAGCAGCGCTGGACGTGAGCTCTCCTACAATGAGCAGTTCTTC. This encodes CASSAGRELSYNEQFF.

The chain joins TRBV12-5 to TRBJ1-2; 7 positions agree with TRBD1. Trimming took 7 bases from V and 4 from J; bases not matched to a gene: 6. CDR1 is LGHNT and CDR2 is FRNRAP in the germline V gene. This CDR3 comprises 13 residues. The CDR3 DNA reads as TGTGCTAGTGCCCTGGGACAGCTCTATGGCTACACCTTC. Its protein product is CASALGQLYGYTF.

This clonotype was seen many times. The V gene is TRBV7-2, the J gene TRBJ2-7; unclear D gene. V lost 4 bases and J 2 bases, leaving 9 bases between the germline ends. This CDR3 spans 13 amino acids. Per germline, CDR1 SGHTA and CDR2 FQGNSA. CDR3 amino acids: CASSSRVAYEQYF. In DNA form, the CDR3 reads TGTGCCAGCAGCTCTCGCGTGGCCTACGAGCAGTACTTC.

V usage is TRBV6-1 and J usage is TRBJ2-7, with 15 bases matching TRBD2. CDR1 is MNHNS and CDR2 is SASEGT in the germline V gene. The length of the CDR3 is 16 residues. V was clipped by 5 bases and J by 6 bases; unmatched bases: 8. The CDR3 DNA follows: TGTGCCAGCAGTCGCGAGGGACTAGCGGGAGGTCGCGAGCAGTACTTC. The encoded protein is CASSREGLAGGREQYF.

This clonotype was counted only a few times. The rearrangement uses TRBV5-1 and TRBJ1-4; TRBD1 might be the D (5 bases). Trimming pared 4 bases from V and 3 bases from J, leaving 13 bases between. The CDR3 is made up of 15 amino acids. CDR1 SGHRS and CDR2 YFSETQ come from the germline V gene. In nucleotides, the CDR3 is TGCGCCAGCAGCCTCGGGACGGTGCCTAATGAAAAACTGTTTTTT. Its protein is CASSLGTVPNEKLFF.

The chain employs TRBV20-1 and TRBJ2-5; the D is unclear. The ends were cut back, 0 bases at V and 10 bases at J, with 18 bases in the middle. CDR1 is DFQATT, CDR2 SNEGSKA, per germline (reference sequence). This CDR3 is built from 14 residues. The CDR3 region is CSARDRAGPKVQYF. The CDR3 bases are TGCAGTGCTAGAGATCGGGCCGGGCCCAAAGTCCAGTACTTC.

This chain links TRBV5-4 with TRBJ2-7, with D tentatively TRBD2 (6 bases). CDR1 and CDR2 (germline): SGHNT, YYREEE (reference sequence). The CDR3 contains 16 residues. The V gene lost 4 bases and the J gene lost 0 bases, with 17 bases spanning the gap. The CDR3: CASSTPGGKGSYEQYF. Here the CDR3 DNA reads TGTGCCAGCAGCACCCCTGGGGGGAAGGGCTCCTACGAGCAGTACTTC.

This clonotype came up a few times. The J gene is TRBJ2-2, the V gene TRBV6-1; D is undetermined. Per the germline V gene, CDR1 is MNHNS and CDR2 is SASEGT. V lost 6 bases and J 7 bases, leaving 12 bases between the germline ends. The CDR3 covers 13 residues. The CDR3 region is CASRPPSRGELFF. DNA of the CDR3: TGTGCCAGCAGGCCCCCTTCCCGCGGGGAGCTGTTTTTT.

V gene TRBV19 combines with J gene TRBJ1-1, with a possible D match to TRBD1 (6 bases). Germline CDR1 LNHDA, CDR2 SQIVND (reference sequence). Trimming pared 9 bases from V and 2 bases from J, leaving 13 bases between. The CDR3 runs 13 residues. The CDR3 is CASLGQPNTEAFF. In nucleotides, the CDR3 is TGTGCCAGCCTTGGACAGCCAAACACTGAAGCTTTCTTT.

The genes are TRBV7-6 and TRBJ1-3; D unresolved. This CDR3 is built from 14 residues. V lost 5 bases and J 4 bases, leaving 12 bases between the germline ends. Germline assignment: CDR1 SGHVS and CDR2 FNYEAQ. The CDR3 DNA is TGTGCCAGCAGCAGAGGACCCTCCGGAAACACCATATATTTT. The encoded protein is CASSRGPSGNTIYF.

This clonotype came up many times. The chain has TRBV7-2 and TRBJ1-1; the D is unclear. Germline CDR1 and CDR2: SGHTA and FQGNSA. Trimming took 5 bases from V and 4 from J, leaving 17 bases between them. The CDR3 totals 15 residues. The CDR3 region has the DNA TGTGCCAGCAGCGTCGTGCCCCTTGGGGTCACTGAAGCTTTCTTT. Translated: CASSVVPLGVTEAFF. Combining the CDR3 with reference TRBV7-2 and TRBJ1-1 gives the whole variable domain GAGVSQSPSNKVTEKGKDVELRCDPISGHTALYWYRQSLGQGLEFLIYFQGNSAPDKSGLPSDRFSAERTGGSVSTLTIQRTQQEDSAVYLCASSVVPLGVTEAFFGQGTRLTVV.

The table lists this clonotype with many counts. This chain uses TRBV6-1 with TRBJ2-7; 12 bases are shared with TRBD1. In germline, CDR1 is MNHNS, CDR2 SASEGT. CDR3 size: 15 residues. V shed 5 bases and J 3 bases; nucleotides not matched to a gene: 5. The CDR3 coding sequence is TGTGCCAGCAGTTCCGGGACAGGGGGCAACTACGAGCAGTACTTC. It specifies CASSSGTGGNYEQYF.

This clonotype was counted only a few times. This chain joins TRBV20-1 and TRBJ2-1; 8 bases map to TRBD1. Looked up from germline, CDR1 is DFQATT and CDR2 is SNEGSKA (reference sequence). Losses at the gene ends were 6 bases for V and 2 bases for J; bases not matched to a gene: 6. CDR3 size: 14 residues. CDR3 residues: CSAEGQDPYNEQFF. CDR3 nucleotides: TGCAGTGCCGAGGGACAGGACCCCTACAATGAGCAGTTCTTC.

The rearrangement joins TRBV7-8 to TRBJ2-3; no firm D call. Germline assignment: CDR1 SGHVS and CDR2 FQNEAQ. V was cut by 2 bases and J by 1 base, with 16 bases left in between. This CDR3 is built from 17 residues. CDR3 in amino acids: CASSLNFGSRRTDTQYF. The CDR3 coding sequence is TGTGCCAGCAGCTTAAACTTTGGGTCCAGACGCACAGATACGCAGTATTTT.

The rearrangement joins TRBV6-1 to TRBJ2-6; 7 bases align to TRBD1. Germline assignment: CDR1 MNHNS and CDR2 SASEGT. Losses at the gene ends were 5 bases for V and 4 bases for J; bases not matched to a gene: 5. The CDR3 contains 15 residues. CDR3 protein: CASSPRGQGANVLTF. The CDR3 coding sequence is TGTGCCAGCAGTCCTAGGGGGCAAGGGGCCAACGTCCTGACTTTC.

The rearrangement joins TRBV11-3 to TRBJ2-1, with TRBD2 matching 8 bases. CDR3 length: 14 residues. The ends lost 2 bases at V and 10 bases at J; junction bases unmatched: 7. CDR1 SGHNT and CDR2 YENEEA come from the germline V gene. CDR3: CASSLLQRENEQFF. The CDR3 DNA reads TGTGCCAGCAGCTTATTGCAGCGGGAGAACGAGCAGTTCTTC.